This TCR beta chain stems from a study of CD8 T cells in ankylosing spondylitis. General observations from the study: Blood of patients with ankylosing spondylitis appeared to be characterized by a TCR beta motif of about 8 highly homologous variants.

Via MiXCR, TCRdb re-called the 5' RACE reads, giving one row per CDR3 protein. The table records about 460,000 distinct CDR3 sequences, 5.3% of them present only once. This clonotype was detected only a few times. Its target is unknown. The CDR3 is 15 residues long. In germline, CDR1 is MNHNS, CDR2 SASEGT. V was pared by 4 bases and J by 1 base, with 11 bases between. Sequencing was carried out using blood, either unsorted or a sorted T cell fraction (not recorded which). The clonotype comes from a male donor with ankylosing spondylitis. The genes are TRBV6-1 and TRBJ1-5; tentatively, D is TRBD1 (6 bases). The CDR3 DNA reads TGTGCCAGCAGTGCGGGGGGCCGGAGCAATCAGCCCCAGCATTTT. Translated: CASSAGGRSNQPQHF.